Below, one T cell receptor beta chain is given with its context. This clone has a handful of counts. What this receptor recognizes is not known. The input lacks base qualities; no much larger clone sits a single base away. The data stem from a study of blood T cell repertoires in COVID-19 (dated by TCRdb to about 2020). Regarding the research as a whole: The collaborator samples originated in the United States, Italy and Spain and spanned the acute and convalescent phases of COVID-19. The material from the prospective study consisted of cDNA or gDNA derived from T cells, B-cell-depleted T cells, or PBMCs. The repertoires were released in a freely available public database meant as a resource for research on the immune response to SARS-CoV-2. The dataset comprised deeply sampled blood TCRbeta repertoires from subjects exposed to, actively infected with, or recovered from COVID-19. Where HLA class I and class II types were available, the types were taken from metadata supplied by the sample provider, not from assay-based typing. Samples were obtained from the ongoing ImmuneRACE study (first 160 participants) and from 1,000 to 1,500 subjects provided by 6 global collaborators. Sample metadata almost always included a de-identified subject ID, COVID-19 status, age in years and sex.

The paper as a whole reports these results and caveats: The quantity of clinical and demographic metadata differed by source and by participant and was supplied without curation.

The immunoSEQ Assay, a bias-controlled multiplex PCR, was used to amplify TCRbeta CDR3 regions from genomic DNA. The published analysis was carried out like this. The number of nucleated cells in each sample was estimated from the amplification of reference gene primers within the assay. Sequence reads were collapsed and filtered to measure the absolute abundance of every unique TCRbeta CDR3 rearrangement. Productive Simpson clonality was computed per sample as the square root of Simpson's diversity index over productive rearrangements. Not all clones reach the TCRdb copy of this immuneACCESS table, which keeps in-frame sequences only. Checked studies attribute under half of the gap to unresolved V genes and leave the rest unexplained. V and J calls and clone size are those listed in that table; D and trimming were worked out from the DNA. The sample table shows 46,000 or so clones, and roughly 86% are seen once. The ten top clones hold about 16% of the sample.

The collaborating institutions used their own protocols to collect whole blood in K2EDTA tubes. For TCRbeta analysis, collaborators shipped samples as frozen whole blood, isolated PBMCs, or DNA extracted from either of those sample types. After removal of 6 bases from V and 3 bases from J, the junction retains 8 bases not matched to a gene. The CDR3 spans 14 residues, from the cysteine through the phenylalanine. Only the CDR3 DNA stays, 42 bases, in frame from base 1. Sequences MDHEN (CDR1) and SYDVKM (CDR2) are obtained from the germline V gene. The receptor comes from a man aged 60 to 69 with active or convalescent COVID-19. The chain is encoded by TRBV28 joined to TRBJ2-7, and TRBD1 aligns with 7 junction nucleotides. The sample was peripheral blood. CDR3 region: CASSMTGTDYEQYF. The base sequence is TGTGCCAGCAGCATGACCGGGACAGACTACGAGCAGTACTTC. With the portions outside the CDR3 filled from the reference TRBV28 and TRBJ2-7 genes, the complete variable region becomes DVKVTQSSRYLVKRTGEKVFLECVQDMDHENMFWYRQDPGLGLRLIYFSYDVKMKEKGDIPEGYSVSREKKERFSLILESASTNQTSMYLCASSMTGTDYEQYFGPGTRLTVT.